One sample yielded the 16 T cell receptor beta chains listed below, sequenced in a study of blood T cells in healthy people across ages. A second PCR of 7 to 11 cycles used a sample-barcoded 5' primer and a J-beta primer mix. Via MiXCR, TCRdb re-called the 5' RACE reads, giving one row per CDR3 protein. The repertoire has about 600,000 distinct CDR3 sequences, 40% to 50% of them found once; the top ten carry around 25%. The sample consisted of blood. These receptor sequences come from an elderly man in good health.

This clonotype was detected a few times. CDR3 coding DNA: TGCAGCGTTGGCAGAGTATCGAACACCGGGGAGCTGTTTTTT. This encodes CSVGRVSNTGELFF. This chain connects TRBV29-1 to TRBJ2-2, with D uncertain. CDR1 and CDR2 from the germline V gene are SQVTM and ANQGSEA. The CDR3 contains 14 residues. Trimming cost V 4 bases and J 0 bases, with 9 bases left between them.

As DNA, the CDR3 is TGCAGTGCTTCTAGCGGGAGGGTCCTCCACAATGAGCAGTTCTTC. Translated: CSASSGRVLHNEQFF. The chain carries TRBV20-1 and TRBJ2-1; 12 nucleotides align to TRBD2. The CDR3 is 15 amino acids. Unmatched junction bases numbered 7, after V lost 5 bases and J lost 5 bases. Germline CDR1 is DFQATT and CDR2 is SNEGSKA (reference sequence).

A few counts support this clonotype. This may stem from a read error, because a much larger clone lies one nucleotide away. This rearrangement joins TRBV6-6 to TRBJ1-5; D gene unclear. The CDR3 contains 12 residues. The V gene's germline CDR1 is MNHNY and CDR2 SVGAGI (reference sequence). The CDR3 loop is CASIYTGQPQHF. The DNA of the CDR3 is TGTGCCAGCATTTACACCGGTCAGCCCCAGCATTTT.

The V gene is TRBV6-6, the J gene TRBJ1-2; D ambiguous. Germline assignment: CDR1 MNHNY and CDR2 SVGAGI (reference sequence). V was pared by 7 bases and J by 4 bases, with 16 bases between. The CDR3 has 14 residues. The CDR3 sequence: CASTEQSYAYGYTF. CDR3 DNA sequence: TGTGCCAGCACTGAACAGTCCTATGCCTATGGCTACACCTTC.

The rearrangement joins TRBV29-1 to TRBJ1-2; D unresolved. The CDR3 covers 11 residues. Deletions cut 3 bases from V and 8 bases from J, with 10 bases between. CDR1 and CDR2 (germline): SQVTM, ANQGSEA. DNA for the CDR3: TGCAGCGTTGACCACCCGGGGGGCTACACCTTC. Its protein product is CSVDHPGGYTF.

The chain links TRBV27 to TRBJ2-7, with 9 bases lining up with TRBD2. Germline CDR1 and CDR2: MNHEY and SMNVEV (reference sequence). The CDR3 is 17 amino acids. V lost 4 bases, J lost 3 bases, and 13 bases stayed unmatched. CDR3 nucleotides: TGTGCCAGCAGTTCCCCAGAGGATAGCGGGAGATTCTACGAGCAGTACTTC. Protein: CASSSPEDSGRFYEQYF.

A few counts support this clonotype. The chain uses TRBV5-1 and TRBJ2-7; D is unclear. The DNA matches TRBJ2-4 better at its end, which makes the J call doubtful. CDR3 length: 13 amino acids. From germline, CDR1 is SGHRS and CDR2 YFSETQ. CDR3 sequence reads: CASSFNPLGIQYF. The CDR3 DNA sequence: TGCGCCAGCAGCTTTAACCCGCTAGGCATTCAGTACTTC.

V gene TRBV11-2 combines with J gene TRBJ2-3, with D possibly being TRBD2 (6 bases). Germline CDR1 is SGHAT and CDR2 is FQNNGV. The length of the CDR3 is 19 residues. V was trimmed by 2 bases and J by 2 bases, leaving 23 bases between them. The CDR3 DNA is TGTGCCAGCAGCTTAACTTCGACTAGTTGGGCTTCCCACACAGATACGCAGTATTTT. Its protein product is CASSLTSTSWASHTDTQYF.

In this sample, this clonotype turned up once. The J gene is TRBJ1-2, the V gene TRBV5-1; TRBD1 might be the D (6 bases). V lost 5 bases, J lost 12 bases, and 26 bases lay in between. Germline loops: CDR1 SGHRS, CDR2 YFSETQ. This CDR3 is built from 15 residues. The CDR3 loop is CASRSGGYLLYGHTF. The CDR3 DNA reads TGCGCCAGCAGATCGGGGGGCTATCTTTTGTACGGCCACACCTTC.

This clonotype appeared many times. This rearrangement joins TRBV6-5 to TRBJ1-4; D is undetermined. This CDR3 spans 12 amino acids. Trimming pared 7 bases from V and 3 bases from J, leaving 6 bases between. Germline assignment: CDR1 MNHEY and CDR2 SVGAGI. This chain's CDR3 is CASKRANEKLFF. DNA for the CDR3: TGTGCCAGCAAACGGGCTAATGAAAAACTGTTTTTT.

The chain joins TRBV27 to TRBJ2-1; D is unresolved. The CDR3 consists of 13 residues. Germline-derived CDR1 and CDR2 are MNHEY and SMNVEV (reference sequence). Trimming shortened V by 4 bases and J by 5 bases, and 9 bases separated the two germline ends. The CDR3 is CASSWSQNNEQFF. DNA for the CDR3: TGTGCCAGCAGTTGGAGCCAGAACAATGAGCAGTTCTTC.

This clonotype was detected ten times or more. The chain joins TRBV7-3 to TRBJ2-7, with TRBD2 matching 10 bases. Trimming cost V 5 bases and J 5 bases; bases outside gene matches: 18. This CDR3 spans 18 amino acids. Germline V CDR1 and CDR2: SGHTA, FQGTGA. The CDR3 DNA reads TGTGCCAGCAGCCCGAACCAAGAGCGGAGACTAGCGGGTAACGAGCAGTACTTC. Protein sequence: CASSPNQERRLAGNEQYF.

The chain employs TRBV6-5 and TRBJ2-3; no reliable D call. The CDR3 sequence is 12 residues long. V lost 4 bases to trimming and J lost 4 bases, with 6 bases between them. CDR1 MNHEY and CDR2 SVGAGI come from the germline V gene. This CDR3 is CASSSSSDTQYF. The CDR3 DNA follows: TGTGCCAGCAGTTCCTCCTCAGATACGCAGTATTTT.

The chain recombines TRBV12-5 with TRBJ2-5; D unresolved. Per germline, CDR1 LGHNT and CDR2 FRNRAP. V shed 3 bases and J shed 11 bases, with 10 bases lying between them. CDR3 length equals 11 residues. This CDR3 reads CASGFSYEQYF. As DNA, the CDR3 is TGTGCTAGTGGTTTCTCCTATGAGCAGTACTTC.

CDR3 amino acids: CASSTDTNYGYTF. Here the CDR3 DNA reads TGCGCCAGCAGCACGGACACGAACTATGGCTACACCTTC. This chain uses TRBV5-1 with TRBJ1-2; a possible D gene is TRBD1 (5 bases). CDR3 length: 13 residues. Per germline, CDR1 SGHRS and CDR2 YFSETQ. V lost 4 bases and J lost 2, with 9 bases in between.

The chain carries TRBV3-1 and TRBJ1-2, with a possible D match to TRBD1 (6 bases). The CDR3 sequence is 16 residues long. Trimming took off 1 base at V and 1 base at J, with 13 bases between the two ends. Germline V gene data show CDR1 as LGHDT and CDR2 as YNNKEL (reference sequence). This CDR3 is CASSQGVWTVNYGYTF. CDR3 DNA: TGTGCCAGCAGCCAAGGGGTCTGGACAGTTAACTATGGCTACACCTTC.